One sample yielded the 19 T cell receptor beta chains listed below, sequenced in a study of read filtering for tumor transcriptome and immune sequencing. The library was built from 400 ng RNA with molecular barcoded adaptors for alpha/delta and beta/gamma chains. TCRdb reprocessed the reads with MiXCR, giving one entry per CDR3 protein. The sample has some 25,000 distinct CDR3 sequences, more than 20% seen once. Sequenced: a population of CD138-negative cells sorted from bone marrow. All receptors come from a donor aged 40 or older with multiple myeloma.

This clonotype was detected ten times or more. The CDR3 sequence is CASSQLTDNYGYTF. The CDR3 DNA follows: TGCGCCAGCAGCCAACTGACGGATAACTATGGCTACACCTTC. The chain has TRBV5-1 and TRBJ1-2; the D is unclear. Trimming took 4 bases from V and 1 from J, leaving 11 bases between them. In germline, CDR1 is SGHRS, CDR2 YFSETQ. The CDR3 is 14 amino acids. Together with reference TRBV5-1 and TRBJ1-2, the CDR3 gives the full variable domain: KAGVTQTPRYLIKTRGQQVTLSCSPISGHRSVSWYQQTPGQGLQFLFEYFSETQRNKGNFPGRFSGRQFSNSRSEMNVSTLELGDSALYLCASSQLTDNYGYTFGSGTRLTVV.

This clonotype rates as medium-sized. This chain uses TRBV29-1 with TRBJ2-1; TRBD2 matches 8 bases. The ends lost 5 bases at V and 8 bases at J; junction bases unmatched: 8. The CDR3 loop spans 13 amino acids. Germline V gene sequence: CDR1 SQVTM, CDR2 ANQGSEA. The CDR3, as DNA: TGCAGCGTTAAAGCGGGACTAGAACATGAGCAGTTCTTC. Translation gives CSVKAGLEHEQFF.

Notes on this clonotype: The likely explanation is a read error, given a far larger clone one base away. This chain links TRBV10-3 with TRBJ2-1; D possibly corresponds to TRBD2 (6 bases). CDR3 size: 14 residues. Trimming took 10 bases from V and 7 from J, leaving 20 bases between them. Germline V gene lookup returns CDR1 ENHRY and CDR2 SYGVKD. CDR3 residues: CASRSSERMNEQFF. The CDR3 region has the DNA TGTGCCAGCAGGTCTAGCGAGAGGATGAATGAGCAGTTCTTC.

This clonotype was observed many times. The CDR3 DNA reads TGTGCCACCAGTCCCCACCAAAGCGGGACCCATGAGCAGTTCTTC. Its translation: CATSPHQSGTHEQFF. The gene calls are TRBV24-1 and TRBJ2-1; TRBD2 aligns across 7 bases. This CDR3 comprises 15 residues. J was trimmed by 8 bases and V by 6 bases; bases with no gene match: 12. Per germline, CDR1 KGHDR and CDR2 SFDVKD.

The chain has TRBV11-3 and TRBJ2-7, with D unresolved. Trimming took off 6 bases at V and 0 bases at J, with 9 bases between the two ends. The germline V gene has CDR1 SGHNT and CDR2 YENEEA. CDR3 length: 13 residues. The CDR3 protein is CASRHPTSYEQYF. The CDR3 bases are TGTGCCAGCAGACATCCTACCTCCTACGAGCAGTACTTC. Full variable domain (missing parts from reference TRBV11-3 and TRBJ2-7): EAGVVQSPRYKIIEKKQPVAFWCNPISGHNTLYWYLQNLGQGPELLIRYENEEAVDDSQLPKDRFSAERLKGVDSTLKIQPAELGDSAVYLCASRHPTSYEQYFGPGTRLTVT.

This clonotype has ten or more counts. The CDR3 reads CASSYSITSGANTGELFF. Here the CDR3 DNA reads TGTGCCAGCAGTTACTCGATTACTTCAGGGGCGAACACCGGGGAGCTGTTTTTT. This chain connects TRBV6-6 to TRBJ2-2; perhaps TRBD1 as D (6 bases). The CDR3 runs to 18 residues. The germline V gene encodes CDR1 MNHNY and CDR2 SVGAGI (reference sequence). The V end lost 0 bases, the J end lost 0 bases, and 14 bases lay between the germline ends.

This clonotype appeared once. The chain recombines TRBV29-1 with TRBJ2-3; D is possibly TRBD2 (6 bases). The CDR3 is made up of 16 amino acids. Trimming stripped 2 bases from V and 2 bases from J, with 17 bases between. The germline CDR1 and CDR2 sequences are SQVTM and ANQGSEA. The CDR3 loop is CSVECRISGHTDTQYF. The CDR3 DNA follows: TGCAGCGTTGAATGTCGGATTAGCGGACACACAGATACGCAGTATTTT.

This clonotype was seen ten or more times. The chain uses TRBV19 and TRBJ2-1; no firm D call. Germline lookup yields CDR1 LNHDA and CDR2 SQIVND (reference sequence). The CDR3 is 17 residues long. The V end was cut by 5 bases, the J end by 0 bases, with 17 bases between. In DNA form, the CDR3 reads TGTGCCAGTAGTCAAGCACGGACGTGGAGCTCCTACAATGAGCAGTTCTTC. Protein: CASSQARTWSSYNEQFF.

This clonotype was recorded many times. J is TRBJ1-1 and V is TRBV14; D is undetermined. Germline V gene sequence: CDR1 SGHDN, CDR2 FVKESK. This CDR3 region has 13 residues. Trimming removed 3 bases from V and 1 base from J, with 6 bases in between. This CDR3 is CASSQVKNTEAFF. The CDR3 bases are TGTGCCAGCAGCCAGGTGAAGAACACTGAAGCTTTCTTT. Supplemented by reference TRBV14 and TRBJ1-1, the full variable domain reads EAGVTQFPSHSVIEKGQTVTLRCDPISGHDNLYWYRRVMGKEIKFLLHFVKESKQDESGMPNNRFLAERTGGTYSTLKVQPAELEDSGVYFCASSQVKNTEAFFGQGTRLTVV.

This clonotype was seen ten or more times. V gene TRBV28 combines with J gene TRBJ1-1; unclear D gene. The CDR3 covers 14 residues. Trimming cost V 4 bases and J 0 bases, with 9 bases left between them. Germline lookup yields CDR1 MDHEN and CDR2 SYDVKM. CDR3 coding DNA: TGTGCCAGCAGTTCCAGACGCATGAACACTGAAGCTTTCTTT. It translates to CASSSRRMNTEAFF.

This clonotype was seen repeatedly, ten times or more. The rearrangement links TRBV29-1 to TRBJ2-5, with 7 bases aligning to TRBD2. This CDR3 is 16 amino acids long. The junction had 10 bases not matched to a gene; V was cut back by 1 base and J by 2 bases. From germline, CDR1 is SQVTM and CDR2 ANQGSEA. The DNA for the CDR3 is TGCAGCGTTGAAGTTTGGATTAGCGGGCCGCAAGAGACCCAGTACTTC. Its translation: CSVEVWISGPQETQYF.

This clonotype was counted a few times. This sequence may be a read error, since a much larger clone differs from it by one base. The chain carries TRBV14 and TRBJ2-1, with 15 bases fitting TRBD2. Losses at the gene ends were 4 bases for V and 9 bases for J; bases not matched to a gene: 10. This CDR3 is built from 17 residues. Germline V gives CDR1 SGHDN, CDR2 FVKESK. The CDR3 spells CASSPGLAGGPGSEQFF. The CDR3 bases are TGTGCCAGCAGCCCTGGACTAGCGGGAGGGCCGGGGAGTGAGCAGTTCTTC. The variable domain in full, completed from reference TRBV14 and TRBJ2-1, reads EAGVTQFPSHSVIEKGQTVTLRCDPISGHDNLYWYRRVMGKEIKFLLHFVKESKQDESGMPNNRFLAERTGGTYSTLKVQPAELEDSGVYFCASSPGLAGGPGSEQFFGPGTRLTVL.

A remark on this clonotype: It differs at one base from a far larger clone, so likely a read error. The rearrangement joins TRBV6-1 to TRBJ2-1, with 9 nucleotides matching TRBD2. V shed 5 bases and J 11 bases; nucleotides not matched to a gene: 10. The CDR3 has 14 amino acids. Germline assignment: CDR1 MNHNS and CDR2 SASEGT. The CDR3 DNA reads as TGTGCCAGCAGTTTCGGGACTAGCTGGAATAAGCAGTTCTTC. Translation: CASSFGTSWNKQFF.

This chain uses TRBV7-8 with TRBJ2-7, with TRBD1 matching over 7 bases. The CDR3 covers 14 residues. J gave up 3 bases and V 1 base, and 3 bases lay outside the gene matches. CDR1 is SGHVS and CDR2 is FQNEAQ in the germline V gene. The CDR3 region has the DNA TGTGCCAGCAGCTTAGGGACAGGCTTCTACGAGCAGTACTTC. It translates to CASSLGTGFYEQYF.

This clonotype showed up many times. CDR3 protein: CASSEAPGQGSAGNTIYF. The DNA of the CDR3 is TGTGCCAGCAGTGAAGCCCCGGGACAGGGTTCTGCTGGAAACACCATATATTTT. This chain connects TRBV25-1 to TRBJ1-3; TRBD1 aligns across 9 bases. Germline V CDR1 and CDR2: MGHDK, SYGVNS. The CDR3 is made up of 18 amino acids. V was pared by 2 bases and J by 2 bases, with 10 bases of the junction left unmatched.

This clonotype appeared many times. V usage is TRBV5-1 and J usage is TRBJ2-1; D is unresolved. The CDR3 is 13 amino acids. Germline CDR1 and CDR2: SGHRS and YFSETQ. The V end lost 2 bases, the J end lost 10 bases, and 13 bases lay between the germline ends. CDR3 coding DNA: TGCGCCAGCAGCTTCGACATCGATACGGAGCAGTTCTTC. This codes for CASSFDIDTEQFF.

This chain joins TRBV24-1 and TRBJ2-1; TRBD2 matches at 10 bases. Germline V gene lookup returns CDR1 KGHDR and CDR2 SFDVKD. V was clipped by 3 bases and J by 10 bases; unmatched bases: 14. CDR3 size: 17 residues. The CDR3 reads CATSDPASGSSCKEQFF. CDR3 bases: TGTGCCACCAGTGATCCTGCTAGCGGGAGCTCCTGCAAGGAGCAGTTCTTC.

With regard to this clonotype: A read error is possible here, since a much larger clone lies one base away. In nucleotides, the CDR3 is TGTGCCTCTCAACCGGGACACCGCTTCTACGAGCAGTACTTC. This sequence encodes CASQPGHRFYEQYF. The chain recombines TRBV19 with TRBJ2-7, with D maybe TRBD1 (6 bases). The CDR3 is 14 amino acids. Looked up from germline, CDR1 is LNHDA and CDR2 is SQIVND (reference sequence). Deletions cut 11 bases from V and 3 bases from J, with 20 bases between.

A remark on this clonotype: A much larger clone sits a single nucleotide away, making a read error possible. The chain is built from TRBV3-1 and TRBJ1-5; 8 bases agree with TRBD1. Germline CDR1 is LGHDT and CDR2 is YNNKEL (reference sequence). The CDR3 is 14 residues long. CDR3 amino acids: CANSTRQGNQPQHF. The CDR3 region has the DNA TGTGCCAACAGCACCCGACAGGGGAATCAGCCCCAGCATTTT.